This T cell receptor beta chain was captured in a study of T cells after yellow fever vaccination. The J segment lost 0 bases and the V segment lost 3 bases, leaving 3 bases of the junction unmatched. Germline CDR1 SGHAT, CDR2 FQDESV (reference sequence). The CDR3 is 15 amino acids. One entry per CDR3 protein, called by TCRdb with MiXCR from the 5' RACE reads. The sample consists of about 130,000 distinct CDR3 sequences, 7.5% to 10% of them appearing once. The material was CD8+ T cells sorted from PBMCs, obtained on the day of the yellow fever booster vaccination. The genes are TRBV11-1 and TRBJ2-3; the match to TRBD2 covers 7 bases. The receptor was derived from a man aged 18-30 years who received the YFV17D yellow fever vaccine. DNA for the CDR3: TGTGCCAGCAGCTTTCAGCGGGGCAGCACAGATACGCAGTATTTT. It specifies CASSFQRGSTDTQYF.